This TCR beta chain was recorded in a study of T-cell reconstitution after alpha-beta-depleted transplantation in children (dated by TCRdb to 2016 to 2018). With respect to the entire study: The study quantitatively tracked T-cell immune reconstitution after TCRalphabeta/CD19-depleted allogeneic hematopoietic cell transplantation in children using TCR repertoire profiling. Study-wide conclusions, independent of this receptor: The apparently early alphabetaT-cell count recovery about two months after transplant was reportedly dependent on only several hundred rapidly expanded clones derived from non-depleted graft cells. In some patients, high TCRbeta diversity at day 60 was attributed to recipient T cells and intrathymic progenitors that had survived conditioning. The frequencies of hyperexpanded clones fell over the following months, and after one year, T-cell counts and TCRbeta diversity were mostly attributed to newly produced T cells.

The time point tag for this specimen amounts to: day 60 (about 2 months) after transplantation. The intended sense of this specimen's treatment or condition label: allogeneic hematopoietic cell transplantation with graft depleted of TCRalphabeta T cells and CD19 B cells. Transplant recipients were children who received TCRalphabeta/CD19-depleted allogeneic hematopoietic cell grafts. To note about this clonotype: Its recognized antigen is unknown. It has no much larger one-base neighbor in the sample; base qualities were not kept.

Receptors were amplified or captured by PCR. The sample was run on an Illumina HiSeq 2500. To normalize quantification of the TCRbeta repertoire, the TCR libraries were built with molecular barcoding that relied on unique molecular identifiers. Starting from the raw public reads, TCRdb applied fastp trimming at Q25, assembled clones with MiXCR and retained in-frame beta chains. Each entry merges the rows of one CDR3 protein and shows their most common DNA and genes. The sample has over 100,000 distinct CDR3 sequences on record, around 6% of them singletons. The biggest ten clones account for 6.1% of the sample. Sequenced here: PBMCs, mostly from graft donor cells, sampled 60 days after TCRalphabeta/CD19-depleted stem cell transplant. The receptor comes from a female patient aged 2-15 years who had a stem cell transplant for Fanconi anemia, so the T cells may come from the graft donor.

The nucleotides read TGCAGGCCCTCGGGCGGCCATGATACGCAGTATTTT. This encodes CRPSGGHDTQYF. Recombination linked TRBV20-1 to TRBJ2-3; there is no confident call for the D gene. The germline V gene (reference sequence) sets CDR1 to DFQATT and CDR2 to SNEGSKA. Inclusive of the bounding cysteine and phenylalanine, the CDR3 is 12 residues long. The retained sequence is limited to the CDR3, 36 bases, with the frame set at the first base.